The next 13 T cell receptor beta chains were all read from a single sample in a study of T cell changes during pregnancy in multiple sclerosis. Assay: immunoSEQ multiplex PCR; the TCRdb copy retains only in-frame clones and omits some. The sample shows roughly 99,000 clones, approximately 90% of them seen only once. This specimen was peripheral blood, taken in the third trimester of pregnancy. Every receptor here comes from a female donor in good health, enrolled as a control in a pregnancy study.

The CDR3 spells CASSVAQDSHYGYTF. The CDR3 DNA reads TGTGCCAGCAGCGTAGCTCAGGACAGCCACTATGGCTACACCTTC. The chain employs TRBV9 and TRBJ1-2, with a tentative D call TRBD1 (6 bases). The germline V and J ends were trimmed by 0 bases and 3 bases, with 12 bases remaining between them. The CDR3 length is 15 residues. Per the germline V gene, CDR1 is SGDLS and CDR2 is YYNGEE.

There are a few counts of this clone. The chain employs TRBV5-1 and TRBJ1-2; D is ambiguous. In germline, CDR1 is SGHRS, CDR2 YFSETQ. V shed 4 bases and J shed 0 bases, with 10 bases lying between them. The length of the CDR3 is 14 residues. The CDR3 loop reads CASSPSPANYGYTF. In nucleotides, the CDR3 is TGCGCCAGCAGCCCATCCCCAGCTAACTATGGCTACACCTTC.

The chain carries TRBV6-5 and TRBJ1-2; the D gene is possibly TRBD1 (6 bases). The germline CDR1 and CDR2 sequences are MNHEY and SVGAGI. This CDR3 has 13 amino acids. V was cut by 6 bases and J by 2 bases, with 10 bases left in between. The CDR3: CASRLDSNYGYTF. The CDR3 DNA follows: TGTGCCAGCAGGTTGGACAGCAACTATGGCTACACCTTC.

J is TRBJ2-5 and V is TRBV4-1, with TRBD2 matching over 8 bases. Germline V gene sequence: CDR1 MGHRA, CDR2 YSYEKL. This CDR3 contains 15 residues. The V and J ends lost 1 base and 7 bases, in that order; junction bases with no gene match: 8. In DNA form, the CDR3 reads TGCGCCAGCAGCCAAGCTGCCGGGGGGGCTGGGACCCAGTACTTC. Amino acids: CASSQAAGGAGTQYF.

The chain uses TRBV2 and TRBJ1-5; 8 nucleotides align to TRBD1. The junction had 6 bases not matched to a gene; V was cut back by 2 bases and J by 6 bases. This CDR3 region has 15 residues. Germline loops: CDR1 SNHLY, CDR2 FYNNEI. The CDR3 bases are TGTGCCAGCAGTGAAAACAGGGGGACCCTTCAGCCCCAGCATTTT. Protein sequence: CASSENRGTLQPQHF.

The CDR3 DNA follows: TGTGCCAGCAGTGAATTGGGCGGGGGGAACACCGGGGAGCTGTTTTTT. Protein sequence: CASSELGGGNTGELFF. The chain has TRBV2 and TRBJ2-2; 7 nucleotides match TRBD2. Germline CDR1 reads SNHLY; CDR2 reads FYNNEI. Germline trimming cut 2 bases from V and 1 base from J; bases unmatched to any gene: 4. CDR3 length: 16 residues.

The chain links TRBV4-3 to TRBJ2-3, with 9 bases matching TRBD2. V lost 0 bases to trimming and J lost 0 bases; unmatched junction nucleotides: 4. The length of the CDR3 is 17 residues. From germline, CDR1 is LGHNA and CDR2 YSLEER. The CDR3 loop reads CASSQEASGTSTDTQYF. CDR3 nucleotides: TGCGCCAGCAGCCAAGAGGCTAGCGGGACTAGCACAGATACGCAGTATTTT.

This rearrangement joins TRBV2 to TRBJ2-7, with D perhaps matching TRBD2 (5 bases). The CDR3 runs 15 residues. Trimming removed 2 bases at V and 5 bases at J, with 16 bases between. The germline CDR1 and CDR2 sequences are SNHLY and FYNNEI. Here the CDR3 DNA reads TGTGCCAGCAGTGAAAGGATTAGCGTCGCCCACGAGCAGTACTTC. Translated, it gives CASSERISVAHEQYF. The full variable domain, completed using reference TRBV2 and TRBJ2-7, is EPEVTQTPSHQVTQMGQEVILRCVPISNHLYFYWYRQILGQKVEFLVSFYNNEISEKSEIFDDQFSVERPDGSNFTLKIRSTKLEDSAMYFCASSERISVAHEQYFGPGTRLTVT.

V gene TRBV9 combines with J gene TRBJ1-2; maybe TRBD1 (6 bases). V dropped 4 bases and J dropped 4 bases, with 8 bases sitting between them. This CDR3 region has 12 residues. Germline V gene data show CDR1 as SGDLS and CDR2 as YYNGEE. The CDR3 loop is CASSPDSYGYTF. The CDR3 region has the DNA TGTGCCAGCAGCCCGGACAGCTATGGCTACACCTTC.

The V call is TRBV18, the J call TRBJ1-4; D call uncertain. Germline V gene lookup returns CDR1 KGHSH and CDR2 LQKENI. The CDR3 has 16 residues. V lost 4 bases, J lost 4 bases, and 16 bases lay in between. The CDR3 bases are TGTGCCAGCTCACTAAATGGAGAATCGGGTAATGAAAAACTGTTTTTT. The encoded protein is CASSLNGESGNEKLFF.

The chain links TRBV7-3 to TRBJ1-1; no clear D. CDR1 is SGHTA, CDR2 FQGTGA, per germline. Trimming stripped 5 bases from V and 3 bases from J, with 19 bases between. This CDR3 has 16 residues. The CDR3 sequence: CASSISSATRDTEAFF. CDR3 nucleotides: TGTGCCAGCAGCATAAGTTCAGCCACCCGGGACACTGAAGCTTTCTTT.

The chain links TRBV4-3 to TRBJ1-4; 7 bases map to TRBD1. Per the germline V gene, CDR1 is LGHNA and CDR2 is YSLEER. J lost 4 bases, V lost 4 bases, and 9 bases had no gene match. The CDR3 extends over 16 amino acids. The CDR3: CASSPHQTGYNEKLFF. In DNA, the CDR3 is TGCGCCAGCAGCCCTCACCAGACAGGGTATAATGAAAAACTGTTTTTT.

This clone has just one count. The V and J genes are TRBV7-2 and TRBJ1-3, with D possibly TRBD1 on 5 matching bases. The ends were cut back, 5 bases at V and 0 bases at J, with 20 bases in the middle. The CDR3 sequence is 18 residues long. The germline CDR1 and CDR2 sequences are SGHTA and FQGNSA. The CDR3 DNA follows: TGTGCCAGCAGCCCCCACAGGTCCCTCGGATTCTCTGGAAACACCATATATTTT. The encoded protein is CASSPHRSLGFSGNTIYF.